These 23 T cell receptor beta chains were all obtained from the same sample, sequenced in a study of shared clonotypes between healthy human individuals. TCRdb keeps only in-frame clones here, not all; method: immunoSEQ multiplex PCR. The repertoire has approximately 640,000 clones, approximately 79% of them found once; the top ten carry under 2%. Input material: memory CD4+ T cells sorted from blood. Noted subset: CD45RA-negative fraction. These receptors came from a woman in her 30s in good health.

In DNA form, the CDR3 reads TGTGCCAGCAGCTTTGGTGAGGGTGGAGCAGCTTTCTTT. Its translation is CASSFGEGGAAFF. The chain has TRBV7-2 and TRBJ1-1, with D uncertain. This CDR3 spans 13 amino acids. Deletions cut 3 bases from V and 10 bases from J, with 15 bases between. CDR1 SGHTA and CDR2 FQGNSA come from the germline V gene.

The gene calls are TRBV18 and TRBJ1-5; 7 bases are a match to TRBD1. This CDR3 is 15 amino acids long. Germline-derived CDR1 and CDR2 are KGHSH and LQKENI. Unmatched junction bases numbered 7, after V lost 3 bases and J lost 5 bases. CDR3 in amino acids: CASSPLEGGHQPQHF. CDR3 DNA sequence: TGTGCCAGCTCACCCCTAGAAGGGGGCCATCAGCCCCAGCATTTT.

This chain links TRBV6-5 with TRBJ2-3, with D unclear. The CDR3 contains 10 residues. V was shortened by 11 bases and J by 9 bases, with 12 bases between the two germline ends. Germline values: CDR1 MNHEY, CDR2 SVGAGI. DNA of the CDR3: TGTGCCTATCCCTTCGAGACGCAGTATTTT. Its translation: CAYPFETQYF.

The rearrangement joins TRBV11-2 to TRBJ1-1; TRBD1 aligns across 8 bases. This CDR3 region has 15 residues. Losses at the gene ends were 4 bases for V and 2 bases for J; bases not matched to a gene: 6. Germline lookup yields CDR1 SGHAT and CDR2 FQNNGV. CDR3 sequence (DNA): TGTGCCAGCAGCTCGGGGCAGGGGGCTAACACTGAAGCTTTCTTT. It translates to CASSSGQGANTEAFF.

The DNA of the CDR3 is TGCGCCAGCAGCCCTATTGTGGCAGGGGGAGGTGAGCAGTTCTTC. Translating gives CASSPIVAGGGEQFF. This chain joins TRBV5-1 and TRBJ2-1; tentatively, D is TRBD1 (7 bases). CDR1 SGHRS and CDR2 YFSETQ come from the germline V gene. V lost 4 bases, J lost 9 bases, and 20 bases lay in between. CDR3 size: 15 residues.

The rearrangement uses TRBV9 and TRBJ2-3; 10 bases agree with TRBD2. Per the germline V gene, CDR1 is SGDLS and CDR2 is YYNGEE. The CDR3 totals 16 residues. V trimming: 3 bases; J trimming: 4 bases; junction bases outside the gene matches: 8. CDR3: CASSASSGSLSDTQYF. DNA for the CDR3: TGTGCCAGCAGCGCCTCTAGCGGGAGTCTCTCAGATACGCAGTATTTT.

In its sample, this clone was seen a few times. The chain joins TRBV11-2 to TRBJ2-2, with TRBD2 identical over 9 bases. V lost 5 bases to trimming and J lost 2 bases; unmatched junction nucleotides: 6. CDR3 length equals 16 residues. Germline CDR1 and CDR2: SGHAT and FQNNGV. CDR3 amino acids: CASSGEGLANTGELFF. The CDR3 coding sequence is TGTGCCAGCAGCGGGGAGGGACTAGCAAACACCGGGGAGCTGTTTTTT.

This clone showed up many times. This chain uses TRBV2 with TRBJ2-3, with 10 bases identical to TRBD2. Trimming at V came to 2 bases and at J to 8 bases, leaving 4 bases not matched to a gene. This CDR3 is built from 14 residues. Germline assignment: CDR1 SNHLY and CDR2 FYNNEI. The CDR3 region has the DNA TGTGCCAGCAGTGAACTAGCGGGAGTAGGTACGCAGTATTTT. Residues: CASSELAGVGTQYF. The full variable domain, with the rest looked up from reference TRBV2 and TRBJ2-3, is EPEVTQTPSHQVTQMGQEVILRCVPISNHLYFYWYRQILGQKVEFLVSFYNNEISEKSEIFDDQFSVERPDGSNFTLKIRSTKLEDSAMYFCASSELAGVGTQYFGPGTRLTVL.

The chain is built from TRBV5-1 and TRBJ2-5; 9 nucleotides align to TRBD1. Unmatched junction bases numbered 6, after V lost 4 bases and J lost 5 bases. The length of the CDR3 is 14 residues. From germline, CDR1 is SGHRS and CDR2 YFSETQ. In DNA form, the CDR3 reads TGCGCCAGCAGCCCTAGGACAGGGGTCGAGACCCAGTACTTC. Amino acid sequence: CASSPRTGVETQYF.

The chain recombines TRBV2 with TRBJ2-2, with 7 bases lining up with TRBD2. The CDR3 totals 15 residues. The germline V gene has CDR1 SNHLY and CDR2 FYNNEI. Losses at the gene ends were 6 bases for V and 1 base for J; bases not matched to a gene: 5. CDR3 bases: TGTGCCAGCAGAGAGCGGGACGGGAACACCGGGGAGCTGTTTTTT. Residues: CASRERDGNTGELFF.

The CDR3 sequence: CASSTIPGTGFEKLFF. CDR3 bases: TGTGCCAGCAGTACTATTCCGGGGACAGGGTTTGAAAAACTGTTTTTT. The rearrangement links TRBV27 to TRBJ1-4; 9 nucleotides align to TRBD1. The junction had 11 bases not matched to a gene; V was cut back by 5 bases and J by 7 bases. CDR1 MNHEY and CDR2 SMNVEV come from the germline V gene (reference sequence). The CDR3 has 16 amino acids.

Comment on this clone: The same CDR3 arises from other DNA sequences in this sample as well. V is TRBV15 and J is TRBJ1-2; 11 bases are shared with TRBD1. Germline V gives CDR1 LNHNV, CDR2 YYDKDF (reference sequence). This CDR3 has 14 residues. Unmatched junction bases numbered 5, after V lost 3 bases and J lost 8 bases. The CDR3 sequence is CATSRAGTGGGYTF. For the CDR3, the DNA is TGTGCCACCAGCAGGGCCGGGACAGGGGGAGGCTACACCTTC.

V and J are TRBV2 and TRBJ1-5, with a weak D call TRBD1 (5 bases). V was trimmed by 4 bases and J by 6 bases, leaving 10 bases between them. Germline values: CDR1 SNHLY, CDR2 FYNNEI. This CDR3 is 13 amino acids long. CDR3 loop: CASSAGEVQPQHF. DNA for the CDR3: TGTGCCAGCAGTGCGGGGGAGGTTCAGCCCCAGCATTTT.

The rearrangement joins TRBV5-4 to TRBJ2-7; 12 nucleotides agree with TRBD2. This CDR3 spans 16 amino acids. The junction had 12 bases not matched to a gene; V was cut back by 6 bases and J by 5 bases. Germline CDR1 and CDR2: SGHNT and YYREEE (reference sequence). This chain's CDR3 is CASTLRASGRAHEQYF. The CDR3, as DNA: TGTGCCAGCACCCTTCGGGCTAGCGGGAGGGCCCACGAGCAGTACTTC.

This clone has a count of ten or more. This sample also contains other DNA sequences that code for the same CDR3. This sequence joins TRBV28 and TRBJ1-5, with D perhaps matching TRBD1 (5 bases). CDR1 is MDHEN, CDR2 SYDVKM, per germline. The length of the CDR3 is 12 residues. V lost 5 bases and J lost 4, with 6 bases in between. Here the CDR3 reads CASSRGNQPQHF. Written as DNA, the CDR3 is TGTGCCAGCAGTAGGGGTAATCAGCCCCAGCATTTT.

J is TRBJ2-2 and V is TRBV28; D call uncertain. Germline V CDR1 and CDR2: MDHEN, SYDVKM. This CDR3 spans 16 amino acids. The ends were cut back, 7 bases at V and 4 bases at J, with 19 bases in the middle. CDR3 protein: CASTPTALLFTGELFF. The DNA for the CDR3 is TGTGCCAGCACGCCAACAGCGCTCCTTTTCACCGGGGAGCTGTTTTTT. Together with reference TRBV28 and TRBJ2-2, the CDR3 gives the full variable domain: DVKVTQSSRYLVKRTGEKVFLECVQDMDHENMFWYRQDPGLGLRLIYFSYDVKMKEKGDIPEGYSVSREKKERFSLILESASTNQTSMYLCASTPTALLFTGELFFGEGSRLTVL.

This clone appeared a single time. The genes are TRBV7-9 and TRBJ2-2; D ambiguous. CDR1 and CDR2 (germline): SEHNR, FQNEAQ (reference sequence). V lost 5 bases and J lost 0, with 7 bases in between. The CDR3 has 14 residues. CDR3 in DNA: TGTGCCAGCAGCCTGGCACCGAACACCGGGGAGCTGTTTTTT. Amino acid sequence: CASSLAPNTGELFF.

CDR3 coding DNA: TGTGCCAGCAGTTCGAGGACTGCCCCCTCCGAGCAGTACTTC. Translated, it gives CASSSRTAPSEQYF. The chain joins TRBV27 to TRBJ2-7; a weak D match, TRBD2 (5 bases). Trimming shortened V by 4 bases and J by 6 bases, and 16 bases separated the two germline ends. The CDR3 sequence is 14 residues long. Per germline, CDR1 MNHEY and CDR2 SMNVEV (reference sequence).

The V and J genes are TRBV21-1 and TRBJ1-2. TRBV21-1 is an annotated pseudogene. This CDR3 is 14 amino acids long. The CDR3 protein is CASSKEFGKYGYTF. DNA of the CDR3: TGTGCCAGCAGCAAAGAGTTCGGGAAATATGGCTACACCTTC.

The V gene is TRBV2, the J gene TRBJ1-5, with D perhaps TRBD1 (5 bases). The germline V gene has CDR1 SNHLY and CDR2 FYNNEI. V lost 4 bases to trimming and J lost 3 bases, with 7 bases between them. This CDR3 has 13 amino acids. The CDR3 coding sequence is TGTGCCAGCAGTGGGGGGTTCAATCAGCCCCAGCATTTT. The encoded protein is CASSGGFNQPQHF.

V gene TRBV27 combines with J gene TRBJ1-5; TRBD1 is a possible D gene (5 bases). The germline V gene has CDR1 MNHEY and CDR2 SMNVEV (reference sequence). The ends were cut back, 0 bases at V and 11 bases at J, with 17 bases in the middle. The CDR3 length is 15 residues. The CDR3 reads CASSLSFPGQGSQHF. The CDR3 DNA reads TGTGCCAGCAGTTTATCGTTTCCAGGGCAAGGCTCCCAGCATTTT.

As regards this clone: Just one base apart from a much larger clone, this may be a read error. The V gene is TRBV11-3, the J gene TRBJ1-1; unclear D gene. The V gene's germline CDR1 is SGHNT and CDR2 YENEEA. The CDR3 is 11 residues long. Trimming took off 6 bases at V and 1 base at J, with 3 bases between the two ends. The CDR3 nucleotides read TGTGCCAGCAGTCCGAACACTGAAGCTTTCTTT. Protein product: CASSPNTEAFF. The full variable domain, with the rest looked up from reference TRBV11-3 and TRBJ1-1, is EAGVVQSPRYKIIEKKQPVAFWCNPISGHNTLYWYLQNLGQGPELLIRYENEEAVDDSQLPKDRFSAERLKGVDSTLKIQPAELGDSAVYLCASSPNTEAFFGQGTRLTVV.

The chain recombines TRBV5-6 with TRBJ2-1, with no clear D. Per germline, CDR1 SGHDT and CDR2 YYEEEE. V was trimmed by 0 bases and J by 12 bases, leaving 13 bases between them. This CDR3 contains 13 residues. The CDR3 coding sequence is TGTGCCAGCAGCTTGGTACCGCGGCGGCCGCAGTTCTTC. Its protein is CASSLVPRRPQFF.